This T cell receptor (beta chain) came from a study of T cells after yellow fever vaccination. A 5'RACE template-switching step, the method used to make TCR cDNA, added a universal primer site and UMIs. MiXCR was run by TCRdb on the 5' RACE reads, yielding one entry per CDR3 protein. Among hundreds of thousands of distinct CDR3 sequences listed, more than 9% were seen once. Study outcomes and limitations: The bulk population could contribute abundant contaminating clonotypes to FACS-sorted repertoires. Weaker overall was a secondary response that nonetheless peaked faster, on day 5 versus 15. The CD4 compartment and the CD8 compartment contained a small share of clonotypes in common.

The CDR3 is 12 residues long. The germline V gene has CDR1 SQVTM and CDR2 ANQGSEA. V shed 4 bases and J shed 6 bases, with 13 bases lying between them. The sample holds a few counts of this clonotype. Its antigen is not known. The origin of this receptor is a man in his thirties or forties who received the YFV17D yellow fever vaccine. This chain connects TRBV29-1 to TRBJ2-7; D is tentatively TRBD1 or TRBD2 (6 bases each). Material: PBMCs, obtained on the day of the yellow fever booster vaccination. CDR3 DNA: TGCAGCGTTGGGGAGGTGACAGGCGAGCAGTACTTC. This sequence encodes CSVGEVTGEQYF.